This entry features one T cell receptor beta chain sequence. PCR primers comprised 60 Vbeta and 13 Jbeta primers. Data came from immunoSEQ multiplex PCR; TCRdb stores just in-frame clones and leaves some out. The sample yields under 150,000 clones, about 73% seen once. This sample stems from a study of cytomegalovirus exposure and HLA in healthy donors. This CDR3 comprises 14 residues. The germline V gene encodes CDR1 SGHKS and CDR2 YYEKEE (reference sequence). V gave up 4 bases and J gave up 8 bases, with 15 bases separating them. V usage is TRBV5-5 and J usage is TRBJ2-2; D is perhaps TRBD2 (5 bases). This receptor was identified in a woman aged 40 to 55 in good health and CMV-seronegative. Source material: PBMCs. CDR3 amino acids: CASSLRLGGGELFF. The CDR3 DNA reads as TGTGCCAGCAGCCTGCGACTCGGAGGTGGGGAGCTGTTTTTT.